This T cell receptor beta chain was observed in a study of prognosis after radiotherapy for stage I lung cancer. Study context: Considered medically inoperable were all of the patients with non-small cell lung cancer. Not a single patient was given any concurrent therapy alongside stereotactic body radiotherapy, also referred to as SBRT.

Overall study findings and caveats: Median unique TCR clone counts of roughly 10,000 versus 7,000 showed a fall after stereotactic body radiation therapy.

The V gene lost 7 bases and the J gene lost 0 bases, with 13 bases spanning the gap. The CDR3 is 15 amino acids. CDR1 is MDHEN, CDR2 SYDVKM, per germline. It was by two-round multiplex PCR that TCR beta CDR3 was amplified from genomic DNA. Primers were specific to each TRBV and TRBJ gene in first-round PCR. TCRdb passed the multiplex PCR reads through MiXCR, listing each CDR3 protein once. The sample carries over 50,000 distinct CDR3 sequences, 30% to 35% recorded once. This clonotype showed up many times. Its antigen is not identified. The chain joins TRBV28 to TRBJ1-5, with no clear D. Specimen: PBMCs, collected before or after stereotactic body radiation therapy (not recorded which). The TCR originated in a donor aged 50 or older with non-small cell lung cancer. The CDR3 reads CASNRRGSSNQPQHF. CDR3 sequence (DNA): TGTGCCAGCAACCGCCGTGGTAGTAGCAATCAGCCCCAGCATTTT.